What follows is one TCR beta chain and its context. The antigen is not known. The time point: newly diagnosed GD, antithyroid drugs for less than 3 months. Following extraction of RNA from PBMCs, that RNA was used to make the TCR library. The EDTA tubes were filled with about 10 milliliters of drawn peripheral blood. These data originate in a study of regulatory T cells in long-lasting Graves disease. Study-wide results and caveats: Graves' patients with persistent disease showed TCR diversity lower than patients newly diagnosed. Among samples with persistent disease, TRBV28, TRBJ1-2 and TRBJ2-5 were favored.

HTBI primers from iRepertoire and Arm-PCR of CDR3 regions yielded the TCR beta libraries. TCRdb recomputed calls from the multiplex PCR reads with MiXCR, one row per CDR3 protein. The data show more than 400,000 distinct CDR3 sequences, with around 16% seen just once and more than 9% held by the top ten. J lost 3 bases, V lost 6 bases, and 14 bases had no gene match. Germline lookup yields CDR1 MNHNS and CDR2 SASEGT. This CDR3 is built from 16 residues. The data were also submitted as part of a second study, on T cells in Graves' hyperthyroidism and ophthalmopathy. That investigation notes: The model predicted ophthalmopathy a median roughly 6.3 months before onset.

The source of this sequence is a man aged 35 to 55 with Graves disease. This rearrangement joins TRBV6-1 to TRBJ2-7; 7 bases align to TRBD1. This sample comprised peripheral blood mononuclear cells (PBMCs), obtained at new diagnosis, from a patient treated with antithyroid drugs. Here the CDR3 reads CASSPASGGPNYEQYF. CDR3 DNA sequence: TGTGCCAGCAGCCCAGCGTCAGGGGGACCCAACTACGAGCAGTACTTC.